This T cell receptor (beta chain) originates from a study of CD8+CD57+ T cells in acquired aplastic anemia. At the level of the study: The study obtained an average of approximately 3 ug of DNA from sorted CD4+ and CD8+ cells. Findings and caveats of the study: CD8+ Simpson's diversity showed no significant patient-control difference. Patients and controls shared twenty-nine CD8+ CDR3 sequences.

CD8+CD57+ cell expansion, shown by flow cytometry, had occurred in the patients selected for sequencing. Patients had received no therapy at the time of blood sampling. V lost 3 bases and J 7 bases, leaving 7 bases between the germline ends. This CDR3 has 12 residues. CDR1 and CDR2 from the germline V gene are MDHEN and SYDVKM. About this clonotype: Its target is not known.

TCR beta VDJ and CDR3 were profiled, and genomic DNA was the template. One entry per CDR3 protein results from TCRdb running MiXCR on the reads. The table records roughly 180,000 distinct CDR3 sequences, around 50% of them present only once. The sequence was obtained from a human donor with aplastic anemia. J is TRBJ1-5 and V is TRBV28; the D is unclear. The sequencing input was sorted CD4+, CD8+, or CD8+CD57+ T cells (not recorded which) from PBMCs. The CDR3 loop is CASSFQEQPQHF. The CDR3 nucleotides are TGTGCCAGCAGTTTCCAGGAACAGCCCCAGCATTTT.